The entry below describes one T cell receptor (beta chain). Its antigen remains unidentified. The entry originates in a study of identical twins. Notes on the study in general: Fewer insertions marked abundant cord blood beta clonotypes; young adult naive trended weakly, memory not at all. Twin-shared out-of-frame alpha sequences were enriched for low generation probability.

Trimming removed 1 base from V and 0 bases from J; junction bases left unmatched: 3. CDR3 size: 17 residues. Germline V gene sequence: CDR1 SGHRS, CDR2 YFSETQ. Unique molecular identifiers were present on cDNA, and template switching added a universal primer site. MiXCR, run by TCRdb on the 5' RACE reads, gives a single entry per CDR3 protein. Among a few hundred thousand distinct CDR3 sequences, 9.6% were seen once, and the ten largest hold under 3.5%. The sample also formed part of further work on yellow fever vaccine responses in identical twins.

The chain employs TRBV5-1 and TRBJ2-3; 12 bases map to TRBD2. Sequences were obtained from PBMCs. This receptor was identified in a woman between 18 and 29 years old in good health. The CDR3 loop reads CASSLTSGGPSTDTQYF. CDR3 in DNA: TGCGCCAGCAGCTTGACTAGCGGGGGGCCCAGCACAGATACGCAGTATTTT.